The next 19 T cell receptor beta chains were all read from a single sample in a study of shared clonotypes between healthy human individuals. The method was immunoSEQ multiplex PCR; TCRdb's version includes in-frame clones alone and lacks a portion of them. The table has 2,100,000 or so clones, nearly 97% seen once. The specimen sequenced was naive CD4+ T cells sorted from blood. The subset is: CD45RA+ positively selected. These receptors came from a man between 18 and 35 years old in good health.

The chain has TRBV6-5 and TRBJ2-2, with 7 bases fitting TRBD2. Germline V CDR1 and CDR2: MNHEY, SVGAGI. The CDR3 covers 15 residues. Losses at the gene ends were 2 bases for V and 7 bases for J; bases not matched to a gene: 7. CDR3 coding DNA: TGTGCCAGCAGTTACGGACTAGTCCAACACGGGGAGCTGTTTTTT. Amino acids: CASSYGLVQHGELFF.

Regarding this clone: Other nucleotide sequences from this sample produce the same CDR3. The gene calls are TRBV5-4 and TRBJ1-1, with D possibly being TRBD1 (5 bases). Trimming removed 3 bases from V and 4 bases from J, with 7 bases in between. The CDR3 totals 12 residues. From germline, CDR1 is SGHNT and CDR2 YYREEE (reference sequence). CDR3 protein: CASSSRGTEAFF. The CDR3 DNA reads TGTGCCAGCAGCTCGAGGGGCACTGAAGCTTTCTTT.

The chain couples TRBV7-6 to TRBJ2-2; D is perhaps TRBD2 (6 bases). V lost 5 bases to trimming and J lost 7 bases, with 17 bases between them. The length of the CDR3 is 15 residues. Germline CDR1 is SGHVS and CDR2 is FNYEAQ. CDR3 sequence (DNA): TGTGCCAGCAGCAAATCATCCGGGGGAATCGGGGAGCTGTTTTTT. Translating gives CASSKSSGGIGELFF.

This rearrangement joins TRBV7-2 to TRBJ1-4, with TRBD1 as a possible D gene (6 bases). V lost 4 bases, J lost 0 bases, and 9 bases lay in between. CDR1 SGHTA and CDR2 FQGNSA come from the germline V gene. The CDR3 consists of 15 residues. The CDR3 reads CASSSSGATNEKLFF. The CDR3 DNA reads TGTGCCAGCAGCTCCTCAGGGGCAACTAATGAAAAACTGTTTTTT.

About this clone itself: Other DNA sequences in the sample encode the same CDR3. This chain links TRBV5-1 with TRBJ2-5; possible D gene TRBD2, 6 bases. Germline V gives CDR1 SGHRS, CDR2 YFSETQ. V was pared by 2 bases and J by 4 bases, with 9 bases between. The CDR3 has 13 amino acids. The CDR3 region has the DNA TGCGCCAGCAGCTTTGGGGGAGGAGAGACCCAGTACTTC. Protein: CASSFGGGETQYF.

The chain is built from TRBV10-2 and TRBJ2-3; TRBD1 or TRBD2 may be the D gene (6 bases each). V was pared by 0 bases and J by 7 bases, with 26 bases between. Germline CDR1 is WSHSY and CDR2 is SAAADI. The length of the CDR3 is 19 residues. CDR3 nucleotide sequence: TGCGCCAGCAGTGAGTCAGAGGGGGGACCCCGGCCCTCCGGACATACGCAGTATTTT. Translating it yields CASSESEGGPRPSGHTQYF.

V gene TRBV15 combines with J gene TRBJ2-7, with a possible D match to TRBD1 (6 bases). Trimming removed 5 bases from V and 4 bases from J, with 21 bases in between. CDR1 is LNHNV and CDR2 is YYDKDF in the germline V gene (reference sequence). The CDR3 consists of 16 residues. The CDR3 DNA sequence: TGTGCCACCAGCCCAGGTCCAGGGGAACCCAATTACGAGCAGTACTTC. Translated: CATSPGPGEPNYEQYF.

The chain couples TRBV6-1 to TRBJ2-1; 8 bases match TRBD2. The CDR3 runs to 19 residues. The germline gives CDR1 MNHNS, CDR2 SASEGT. The trim removed 2 bases at V and 4 bases at J, leaving 16 bases unmatched. The CDR3 here is CASSEIIPLAGGMYNEQFF. DNA of the CDR3: TGTGCCAGCAGTGAAATCATCCCACTGGCGGGAGGTATGTACAATGAGCAGTTCTTC.

The chain recombines TRBV19 with TRBJ1-6; 7 bases are a match to TRBD1. There are 14 residues in the CDR3. Germline lookup yields CDR1 LNHDA and CDR2 SQIVND (reference sequence). V dropped 6 bases and J dropped 9; count of bases not matched to a gene: 8. The CDR3 here is CASRGQTGGSPLHF. CDR3 nucleotides: TGTGCCAGTAGGGGACAGACGGGAGGTTCACCCCTCCACTTT.

In nucleotides, the CDR3 is TGTGCCAGCTCACCACCGACAGGGCCAGATACGCAGTATTTT. The encoded protein is CASSPPTGPDTQYF. The chain uses TRBV18 and TRBJ2-3; TRBD1 aligns across 7 bases. The ends lost 0 bases at V and 4 bases at J; junction bases unmatched: 1. Germline V CDR1 and CDR2: KGHSH, LQKENI. The CDR3 contains 14 residues.

The chain employs TRBV10-1 and TRBJ2-7, with a weak D call TRBD1 (6 bases). CDR3 size: 13 residues. With 6 bases removed from V and 5 bases from J, the gap between germline ends came to 14 bases. Germline V gene lookup returns CDR1 WNHNN and CDR2 SYGVQD (reference sequence). This CDR3 reads CASSLQGVDEQYF. CDR3 sequence (DNA): TGCGCCAGCAGCTTACAGGGAGTCGACGAGCAGTACTTC.

V usage is TRBV25-1 and J usage is TRBJ2-7; D call uncertain. The ends were cut back, 3 bases at V and 0 bases at J, with 9 bases in the middle. The CDR3 has 14 residues. The germline CDR1 and CDR2 sequences are MGHDK and SYGVNS. The CDR3 protein is CASSDYGSSYEQYF. The CDR3 coding sequence is TGTGCCAGCAGTGACTATGGCAGCTCCTACGAGCAGTACTTC.

CDR3 sequence: CASSYFATVNNSPLHF. CDR3 DNA sequence: TGTGCCAGCAGTTACTTTGCGACAGTTAATAATTCACCCCTCCACTTT. This chain connects TRBV6-5 to TRBJ1-6, with D possibly matching TRBD1 (5 bases). Deletions cut 1 base from V and 5 bases from J, with 12 bases between. The CDR3 sequence is 16 residues long. Germline V lookup: CDR1 MNHEY, CDR2 SVGAGI.

The chain joins TRBV6-1 to TRBJ1-5, with D possibly matching TRBD1 (5 bases). Germline CDR1 reads MNHNS; CDR2 reads SASEGT. CDR3 length: 13 residues. Trimming took 8 bases from V and 3 from J, leaving 11 bases between them. This chain's CDR3 is CASWGGDNQPQHF. As DNA, the CDR3 is TGTGCCAGCTGGGGCGGTGACAATCAGCCCCAGCATTTT.

The rearrangement uses TRBV10-3 and TRBJ2-1, with 14 nucleotides matching TRBD2. The CDR3 covers 15 residues. Germline CDR1 is ENHRY and CDR2 is SYGVKD. V dropped 9 bases and J dropped 4; count of bases not matched to a gene: 5. As DNA, the CDR3 is TGTGCCATAGGACTAGCGGGGGGCGGGTACAATGAGCAGTTCTTC. Translated, it gives CAIGLAGGGYNEQFF.

CDR3 DNA sequence: TGCGCCAGCAGTGAGTCCTCAGGCTTGAAAGCTTTCTTT. Amino acid sequence: CASSESSGLKAFF. The chain recombines TRBV10-1 with TRBJ1-1; D is unresolved. Trimming took 0 bases from V and 9 from J, leaving 11 bases between them. Germline CDR1 and CDR2: WNHNN and SYGVQD (reference sequence). There are 13 residues in the CDR3.

The chain has TRBV11-2 and TRBJ2-3, with 7 bases lining up with TRBD2. Germline CDR1 is SGHAT and CDR2 is FQNNGV. V shed 3 bases and J 2 bases; nucleotides not matched to a gene: 11. The CDR3 is made up of 17 amino acids. The CDR3 nucleotides are TGTGCCAGCAGCTTGGGAGGGGTAGTCGGCATCACAGATACGCAGTATTTT. Translated, it gives CASSLGGVVGITDTQYF.

This rearrangement joins TRBV2 to TRBJ2-5, with TRBD1 identical over 10 bases. Germline CDR1 is SNHLY and CDR2 is FYNNEI. The J segment lost 4 bases and the V segment lost 2 bases, leaving 7 bases of the junction unmatched. This CDR3 contains 16 residues. CDR3 nucleotide sequence: TGTGCCAGCAGTGAACAAGCCGGGACAGGGGTAGAGACCCAGTACTTC. Translation gives CASSEQAGTGVETQYF.

This chain joins TRBV10-3 and TRBJ2-5; the D is unclear. The V end was cut by 6 bases, the J end by 1 base, with 15 bases between. This CDR3 has 15 amino acids. Germline assignment: CDR1 ENHRY and CDR2 SYGVKD. CDR3: CAIRKPMDPQETQYF. CDR3 bases: TGTGCCATCAGAAAACCAATGGACCCCCAAGAGACCCAGTACTTC.